This T cell receptor beta chain is drawn from a study of control samples from healthy donors and cancer patients. Libraries were prepared by immunoSEQ multiplex PCR; TCRdb keeps only in-frame clonotypes and omits some of them. Among fewer than 120,000 clones, 70% to 90% were seen once, and the ten largest hold roughly 3.7%. Per germline, CDR1 LNHDA and CDR2 SQIVND (reference sequence). The CDR3 is 18 residues long. Trimming cost V 6 bases and J 5 bases, with 27 bases left between them. The sample was PBMCs. The gene calls are TRBV19 and TRBJ2-3; no clear D gene. This TCR derives from a woman aged 55-70 years with lung cancer. The CDR3 sequence is CASSPVGPTLSSGDTQYF. DNA of the CDR3: TGTGCCAGTAGCCCCGTTGGGCCGACCCTTTCATCCGGAGATACGCAGTATTTT. The full variable domain, its missing parts supplied by reference TRBV19 and TRBJ2-3, is DGGITQSPKYLFRKEGQNVTLSCEQNLNHDAMYWYRQDPGQGLRLIYYSQIVNDFQKGDIAEGYSVSREKKESFPLTVTSAQKNPTAFYLCASSPVGPTLSSGDTQYFGPGTRLTVL.